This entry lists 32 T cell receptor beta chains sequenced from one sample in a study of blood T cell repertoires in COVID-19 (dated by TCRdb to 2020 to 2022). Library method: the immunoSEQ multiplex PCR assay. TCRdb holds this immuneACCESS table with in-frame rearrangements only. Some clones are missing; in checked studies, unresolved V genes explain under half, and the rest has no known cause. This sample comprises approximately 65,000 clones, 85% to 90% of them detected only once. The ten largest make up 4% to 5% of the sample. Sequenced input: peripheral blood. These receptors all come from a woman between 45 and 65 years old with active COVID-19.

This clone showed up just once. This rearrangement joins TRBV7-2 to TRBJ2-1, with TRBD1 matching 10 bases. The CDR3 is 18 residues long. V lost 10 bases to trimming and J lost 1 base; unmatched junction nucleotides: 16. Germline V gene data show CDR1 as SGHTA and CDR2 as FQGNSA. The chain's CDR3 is CATVTGTGVGRSYNEQFF. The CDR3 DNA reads TGTGCCACCGTTACCGGGACAGGGGTGGGTAGGTCCTACAATGAGCAGTTCTTC.

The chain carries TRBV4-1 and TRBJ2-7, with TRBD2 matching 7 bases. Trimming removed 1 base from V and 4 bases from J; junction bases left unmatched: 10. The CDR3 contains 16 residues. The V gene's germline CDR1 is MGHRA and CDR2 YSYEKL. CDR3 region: CASSQGGLAAVYEQYF. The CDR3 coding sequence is TGCGCCAGCAGCCAAGGTGGGCTAGCGGCAGTTTACGAGCAGTACTTC.

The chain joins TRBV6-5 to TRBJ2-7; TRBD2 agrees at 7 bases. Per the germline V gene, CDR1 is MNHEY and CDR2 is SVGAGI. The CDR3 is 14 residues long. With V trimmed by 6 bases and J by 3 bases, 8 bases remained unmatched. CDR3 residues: CASRAAGSRYEQYF. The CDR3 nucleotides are TGTGCCAGCAGAGCAGCGGGATCGCGCTACGAGCAGTACTTC.

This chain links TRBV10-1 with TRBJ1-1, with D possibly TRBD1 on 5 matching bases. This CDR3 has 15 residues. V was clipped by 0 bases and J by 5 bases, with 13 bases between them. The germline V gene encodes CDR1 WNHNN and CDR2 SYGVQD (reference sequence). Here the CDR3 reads CASSESRLGGTEAFF. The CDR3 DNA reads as TGCGCCAGCAGTGAGTCGAGGCTCGGGGGAACTGAAGCTTTCTTT.

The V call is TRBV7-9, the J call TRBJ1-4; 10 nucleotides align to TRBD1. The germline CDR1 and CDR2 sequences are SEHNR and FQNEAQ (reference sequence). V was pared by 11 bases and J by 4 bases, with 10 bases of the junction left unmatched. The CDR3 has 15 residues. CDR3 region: CAYSFGTGVNEKLFF. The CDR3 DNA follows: TGTGCCTACAGCTTTGGGACAGGGGTTAATGAAAAACTGTTTTTT.

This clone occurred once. The DNA for the CDR3 is TGTGCCAGCAGTCCGACAGGGGGAGCCACTGAAGCTTTCTTT. Translation gives CASSPTGGATEAFF. V usage is TRBV6-5 and J usage is TRBJ1-1, with 9 bases identical to TRBD1. The CDR3 sequence is 14 residues long. J lost 4 bases, V lost 5 bases, and 5 bases had no gene match. Germline V gene data show CDR1 as MNHEY and CDR2 as SVGAGI.

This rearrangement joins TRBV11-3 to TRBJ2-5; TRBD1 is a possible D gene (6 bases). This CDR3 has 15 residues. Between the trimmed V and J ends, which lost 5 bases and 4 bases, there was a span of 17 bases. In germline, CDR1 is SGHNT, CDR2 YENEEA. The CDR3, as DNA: TGTGCCAGCAGCCCCCGGGACATAATTGGAGAGACCCAGTACTTC. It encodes CASSPRDIIGETQYF.

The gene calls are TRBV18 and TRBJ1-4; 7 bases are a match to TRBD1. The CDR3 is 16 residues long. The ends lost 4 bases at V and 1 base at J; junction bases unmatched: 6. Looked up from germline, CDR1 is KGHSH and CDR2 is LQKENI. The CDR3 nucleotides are TGTGCCAGCTCACGAGTAACAGGGGAAACTAATGAAAAACTGTTTTTT. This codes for CASSRVTGETNEKLFF.

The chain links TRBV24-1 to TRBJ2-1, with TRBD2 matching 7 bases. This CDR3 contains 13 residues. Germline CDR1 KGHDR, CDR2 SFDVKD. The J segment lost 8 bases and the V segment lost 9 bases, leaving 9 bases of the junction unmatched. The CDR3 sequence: CATRRAGVDEQFF. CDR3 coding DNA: TGTGCCACCCGGCGGGCGGGGGTGGATGAGCAGTTCTTC.

This CDR3 is CASCRELDETQYF. The DNA for the CDR3 is TGTGCCAGCTGCCGGGAGCTGGATGAGACCCAGTACTTC. This sequence joins TRBV2 and TRBJ2-5; weak D call: TRBD2 (6 bases). Germline assignment: CDR1 SNHLY and CDR2 FYNNEI. Trimming removed 8 bases from V and 5 bases from J, with 15 bases in between. This CDR3 is 13 amino acids long.

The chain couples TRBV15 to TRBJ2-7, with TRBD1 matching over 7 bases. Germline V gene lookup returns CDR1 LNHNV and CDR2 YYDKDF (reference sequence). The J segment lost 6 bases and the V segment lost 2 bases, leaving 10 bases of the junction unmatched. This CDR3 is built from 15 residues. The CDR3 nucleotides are TGTGCCACCAGCAGACCAACCACAGGGGCCAGCGAGCAGTACTTC. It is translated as CATSRPTTGASEQYF.

CDR3 protein: CASSLSWDRGAGELFF. Written as DNA, the CDR3 is TGTGCCAGCAGCTTAAGTTGGGACAGGGGCGCCGGGGAGCTGTTTTTT. The V call is TRBV7-9, the J call TRBJ2-2; TRBD1 aligns across 10 bases. CDR3 length: 16 residues. CDR1 SEHNR and CDR2 FQNEAQ come from the germline V gene (reference sequence). V was pared by 2 bases and J by 6 bases, with 6 bases of the junction left unmatched.

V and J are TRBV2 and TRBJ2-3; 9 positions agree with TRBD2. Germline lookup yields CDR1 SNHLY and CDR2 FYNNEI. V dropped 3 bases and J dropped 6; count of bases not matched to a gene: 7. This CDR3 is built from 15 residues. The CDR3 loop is CASSDEAGGRDTQYF. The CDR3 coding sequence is TGTGCCAGCAGTGACGAAGCGGGGGGTCGGGATACGCAGTATTTT. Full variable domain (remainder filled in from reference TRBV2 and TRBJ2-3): EPEVTQTPSHQVTQMGQEVILRCVPISNHLYFYWYRQILGQKVEFLVSFYNNEISEKSEIFDDQFSVERPDGSNFTLKIRSTKLEDSAMYFCASSDEAGGRDTQYFGPGTRLTVL.

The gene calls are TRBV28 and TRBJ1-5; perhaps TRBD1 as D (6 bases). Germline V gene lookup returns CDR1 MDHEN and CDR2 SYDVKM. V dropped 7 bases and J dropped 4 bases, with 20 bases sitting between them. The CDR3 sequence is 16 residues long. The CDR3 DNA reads TGTGCCAGCACCTCCCCCCCAGGGGTCCAAAATCAGCCCCAGCATTTT. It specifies CASTSPPGVQNQPQHF.

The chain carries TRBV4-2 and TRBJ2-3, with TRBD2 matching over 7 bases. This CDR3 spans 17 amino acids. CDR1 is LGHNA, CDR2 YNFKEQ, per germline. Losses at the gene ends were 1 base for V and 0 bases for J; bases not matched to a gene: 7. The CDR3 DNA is TGTGCCAGCAGCCAAGGAGGGAGCGGGATTAGCACAGATACGCAGTATTTT. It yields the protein CASSQGGSGISTDTQYF.

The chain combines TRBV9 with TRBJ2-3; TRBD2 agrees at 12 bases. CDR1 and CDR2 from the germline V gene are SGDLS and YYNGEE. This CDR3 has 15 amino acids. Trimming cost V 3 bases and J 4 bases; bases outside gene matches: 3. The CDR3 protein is CASSALAGGPDTQYF. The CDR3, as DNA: TGTGCCAGCAGCGCCCTAGCGGGAGGGCCAGATACGCAGTATTTT.

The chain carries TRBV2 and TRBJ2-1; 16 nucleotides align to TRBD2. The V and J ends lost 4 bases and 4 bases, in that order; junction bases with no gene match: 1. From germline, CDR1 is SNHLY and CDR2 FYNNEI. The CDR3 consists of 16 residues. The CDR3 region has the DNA TGTGCCAGCAGTGGGGGACTAGCGGGAGGGTACAATGAGCAGTTCTTC. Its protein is CASSGGLAGGYNEQFF.

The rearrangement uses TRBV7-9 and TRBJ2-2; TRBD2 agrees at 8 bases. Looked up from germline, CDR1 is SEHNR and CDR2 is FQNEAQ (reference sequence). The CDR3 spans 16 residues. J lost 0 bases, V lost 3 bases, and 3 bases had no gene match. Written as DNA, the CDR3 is TGTGCCAGCAGCTTGACGGGAGGGCCGAACACCGGGGAGCTGTTTTTT. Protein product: CASSLTGGPNTGELFF. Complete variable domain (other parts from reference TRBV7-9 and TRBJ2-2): DTGVSQNPRHKITKRGQNVTFRCDPISEHNRLYWYRQTLGQGPEFLTYFQNEAQLEKSRLLSDRFSAERPKGSFSTLEIQRTEQGDSAMYLCASSLTGGPNTGELFFGEGSRLTVL.

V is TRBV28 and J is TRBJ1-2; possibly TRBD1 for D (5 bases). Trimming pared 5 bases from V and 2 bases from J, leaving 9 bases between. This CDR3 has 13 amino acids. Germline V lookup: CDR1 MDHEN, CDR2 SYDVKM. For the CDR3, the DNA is TGTGCCAGCAGTATAGACAGAAACTATGGCTACACCTTC. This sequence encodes CASSIDRNYGYTF.

The CDR3 reads CSVRTGGDGYTF. CDR3 in DNA: TGCAGCGTGAGGACAGGGGGGGATGGCTACACCTTC. The rearrangement uses TRBV29-1 and TRBJ1-2; 10 nucleotides match TRBD1. The germline V gene has CDR1 SQVTM and CDR2 ANQGSEA. Germline trimming cut 6 bases from V and 6 bases from J; bases unmatched to any gene: 4. There are 12 residues in the CDR3.

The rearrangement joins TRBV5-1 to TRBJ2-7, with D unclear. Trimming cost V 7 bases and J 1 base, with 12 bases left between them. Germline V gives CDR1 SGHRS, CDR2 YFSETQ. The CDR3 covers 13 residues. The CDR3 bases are TGCGCCAGCTCATTGCACATATCCTACGAGCAGTACTTC. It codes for CASSLHISYEQYF.

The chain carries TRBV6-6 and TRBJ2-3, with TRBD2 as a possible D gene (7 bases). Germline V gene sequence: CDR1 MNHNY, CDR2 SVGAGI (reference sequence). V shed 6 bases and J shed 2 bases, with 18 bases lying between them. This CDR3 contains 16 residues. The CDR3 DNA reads TGTGCCAGCAGCGCCCTATGGGAGGGGGACACAGATACGCAGTATTTT. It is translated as CASSALWEGDTDTQYF.

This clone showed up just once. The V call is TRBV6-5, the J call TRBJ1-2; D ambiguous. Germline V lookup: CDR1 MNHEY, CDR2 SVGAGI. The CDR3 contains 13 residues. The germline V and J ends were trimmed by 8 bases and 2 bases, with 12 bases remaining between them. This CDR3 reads CASGIAPNYGYTF. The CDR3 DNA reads TGTGCCAGCGGCATCGCACCGAACTATGGCTACACCTTC.

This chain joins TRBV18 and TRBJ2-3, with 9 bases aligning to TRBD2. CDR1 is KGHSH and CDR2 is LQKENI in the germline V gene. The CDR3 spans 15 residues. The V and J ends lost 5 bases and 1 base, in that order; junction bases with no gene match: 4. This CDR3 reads CASSNLAGRTDTQYF. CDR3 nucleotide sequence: TGTGCCAGCTCAAACCTAGCGGGGCGCACAGATACGCAGTATTTT.

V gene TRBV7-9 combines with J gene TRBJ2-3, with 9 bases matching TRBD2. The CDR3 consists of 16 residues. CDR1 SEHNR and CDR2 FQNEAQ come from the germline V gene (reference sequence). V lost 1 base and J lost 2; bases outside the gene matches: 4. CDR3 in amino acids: CASSLGLAEATDTQYF. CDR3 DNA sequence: TGTGCCAGCAGCTTAGGACTAGCGGAGGCCACAGATACGCAGTATTTT.

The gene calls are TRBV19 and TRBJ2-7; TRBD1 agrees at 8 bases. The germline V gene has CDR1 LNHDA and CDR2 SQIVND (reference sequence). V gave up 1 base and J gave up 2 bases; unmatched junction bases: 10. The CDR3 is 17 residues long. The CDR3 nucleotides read TGTGCCAGTAGTATAGCCTTACGGGGACAGGCAGCCTACGAGCAGTACTTC. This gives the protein CASSIALRGQAAYEQYF.

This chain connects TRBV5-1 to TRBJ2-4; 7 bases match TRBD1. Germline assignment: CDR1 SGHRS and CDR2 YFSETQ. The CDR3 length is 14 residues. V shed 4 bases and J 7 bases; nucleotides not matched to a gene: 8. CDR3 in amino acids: CASSREQGLNIQYF. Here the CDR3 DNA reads TGCGCCAGCAGCCGGGAACAGGGGCTGAACATTCAGTACTTC.

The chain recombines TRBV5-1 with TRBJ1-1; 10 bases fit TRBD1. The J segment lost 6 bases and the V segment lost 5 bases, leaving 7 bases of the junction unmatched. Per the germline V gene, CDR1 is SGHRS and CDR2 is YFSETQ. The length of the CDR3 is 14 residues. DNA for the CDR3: TGCGCCAGCAGATTGACAGGGGGCGCCGCTGAAGCTTTCTTT. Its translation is CASRLTGGAAEAFF. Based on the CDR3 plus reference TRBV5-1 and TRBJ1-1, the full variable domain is KAGVTQTPRYLIKTRGQQVTLSCSPISGHRSVSWYQQTPGQGLQFLFEYFSETQRNKGNFPGRFSGRQFSNSRSEMNVSTLELGDSALYLCASRLTGGAAEAFFGQGTRLTVV.

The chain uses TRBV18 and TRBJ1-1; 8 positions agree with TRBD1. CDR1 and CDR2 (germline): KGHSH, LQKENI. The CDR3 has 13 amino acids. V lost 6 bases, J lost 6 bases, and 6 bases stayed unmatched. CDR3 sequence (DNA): TGTGCCAGCTCCCGCGACAGGGGCCCTGAAGCTTTCTTT. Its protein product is CASSRDRGPEAFF.

DNA of the CDR3: TGTGCCAGCAGTGGAACCCGGGACACTACCTACGAGCAGTACTTC. It is translated as CASSGTRDTTYEQYF. V usage is TRBV25-1 and J usage is TRBJ2-7, with D perhaps TRBD1 (6 bases). Germline values: CDR1 MGHDK, CDR2 SYGVNS. V lost 4 bases, J lost 2 bases, and 15 bases lay in between. The CDR3 is made up of 15 amino acids.

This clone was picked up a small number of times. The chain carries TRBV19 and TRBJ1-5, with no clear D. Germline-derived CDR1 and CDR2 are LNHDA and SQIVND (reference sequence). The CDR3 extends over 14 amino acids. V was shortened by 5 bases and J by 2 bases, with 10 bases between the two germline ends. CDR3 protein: CASSDMGGNQPQHF. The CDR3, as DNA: TGTGCCAGTAGTGACATGGGAGGCAATCAGCCCCAGCATTTT.

In DNA form, the CDR3 reads TGCGCCAGCAGTCATTCAGGGATCAGGGCGGATTCACCCCTCCACTTT. This codes for CASSHSGIRADSPLHF. The gene calls are TRBV23-1 and TRBJ1-6, with a weak D call TRBD1 (5 bases). TRBV23-1 is flagged as an ORF with uncertain function. The CDR3 has 16 residues. The V and J ends lost 3 bases and 8 bases respectively, with 17 bases between them.